One sample yielded the 11 T cell receptor beta chains listed below, sequenced in a study of early T cells in non-severe SARS-CoV-2 infection. TCRdb analysed the 5' RACE reads with MiXCR anew, one entry per CDR3 protein. The data contain 60,000 to 70,000 distinct CDR3 sequences, over 4% of them singletons. Material: whole blood. Receptors were obtained from an adult who was a healthcare worker with PCR-confirmed SARS-CoV-2 infection or an uninfected control (not recorded which).

This clonotype has only a few counts. The J gene is TRBJ2-3, the V gene TRBV10-3; D is uncertain. CDR3 length equals 11 residues. Looked up from germline, CDR1 is ENHRY and CDR2 is SYGVKD. Deletions cut 10 bases from V and 0 bases from J, with 5 bases between. The CDR3 region is CATTSTDTQYF. As DNA, the CDR3 is TGTGCCACCACAAGCACAGATACGCAGTATTTT.

This clonotype was recorded a few times. This chain joins TRBV14 and TRBJ1-4; D ambiguous. The CDR3 runs to 17 residues. V lost 0 bases and J lost 7, with 18 bases in between. Germline V gene data show CDR1 as SGHDN and CDR2 as FVKESK. Written as DNA, the CDR3 is TGTGCCAGCAGCCAAGACGTTCAGCGGACTAATGCTGAAAAACTGTTTTTT. Its protein is CASSQDVQRTNAEKLFF. Full variable domain (rest looked up from reference TRBV14 and TRBJ1-4): EAGVTQFPSHSVIEKGQTVTLRCDPISGHDNLYWYRRVMGKEIKFLLHFVKESKQDESGMPNNRFLAERTGGTYSTLKVQPAELEDSGVYFCASSQDVQRTNAEKLFFGSGTQLSVL.

Details on this clonotype: This clone may be a read error of a much larger clone one base away. V usage is TRBV28 and J usage is TRBJ1-5, with TRBD1 matching 10 bases. Germline V lookup: CDR1 MDHEN, CDR2 SYDVKM. CDR3 size: 13 residues. The CDR3 coding sequence is TGTGTCTCGACAGGGGGCGCGGATCAGCCCCAGCATTTT. Protein product: CVSTGGADQPQHF.

Only a few counts were recorded for this clonotype. V usage is TRBV30 and J usage is TRBJ1-3; D gene ambiguous. V was shortened by 0 bases and J by 0 bases, with 12 bases between the two germline ends. Germline V CDR1 and CDR2: GTSNPN, SVGIG (reference sequence). CDR3 size: 16 residues. The CDR3 loop reads CAWSVSWTYSGNTIYF. CDR3 bases: TGTGCCTGGAGTGTATCATGGACCTACTCTGGAAACACCATATATTTT.

This chain links TRBV4-1 with TRBJ2-3, with D possibly TRBD1 on 6 matching bases. Germline V CDR1 and CDR2: MGHRA, YSYEKL. V shed 4 bases and J shed 1 base, with 12 bases lying between them. The CDR3 loop spans 15 amino acids. The CDR3 is CASSLSRGRTDTQYF. The CDR3, as DNA: TGCGCCAGCAGCCTGAGCAGGGGACGCACAGATACGCAGTATTTT.

This clonotype occurred many times. The chain carries TRBV5-8 and TRBJ2-1; 11 bases agree with TRBD2. Germline V lookup: CDR1 SGHTS, CDR2 YDEGEE. The trim removed 3 bases at V and 7 bases at J, leaving 6 bases unmatched. CDR3 length: 15 amino acids. The CDR3 nucleotides are TGTGCCAGCAGCTCGATAGCGGGGGGGCCGAATGAGCAGTTCTTC. As protein: CASSSIAGGPNEQFF.

This clonotype was recorded at least ten times. The gene calls are TRBV3-1 and TRBJ2-5, with a possible D match to TRBD1 (6 bases). V lost 4 bases and J lost 4, with 10 bases in between. CDR3 size: 13 residues. Per the germline V gene, CDR1 is LGHDT and CDR2 is YNNKEL (reference sequence). DNA for the CDR3: TGTGCCAGCAGCCCGGGACATCGAGAGACCCAGTACTTC. Its protein is CASSPGHRETQYF.

This clonotype was detected a few times. The CDR3 protein is CASSTQQGSYGYTF. In nucleotides, the CDR3 is TGTGCCAGTAGCACTCAACAGGGTTCCTATGGCTACACCTTC. This sequence joins TRBV19 and TRBJ1-2; the D gene is possibly TRBD1 (6 bases). The CDR3 runs to 14 residues. V lost 6 bases, J lost 4 bases, and 15 bases lay in between. The V gene's germline CDR1 is LNHDA and CDR2 SQIVND (reference sequence). Supplemented by reference TRBV19 and TRBJ1-2, the full variable domain reads DGGITQSPKYLFRKEGQNVTLSCEQNLNHDAMYWYRQDPGQGLRLIYYSQIVNDFQKGDIAEGYSVSREKKESFPLTVTSAQKNPTAFYLCASSTQQGSYGYTFGSGTRLTVV.

This clonotype was seen at least ten times. V usage is TRBV21-1 and J usage is TRBJ1-6. TRBV21-1 is a known pseudogene. The CDR3 is 11 amino acids. This chain's CDR3 is CASSKPIPLHF. The CDR3 DNA reads TGTGCCAGCAGCAAACCCATACCCCTCCACTTT.

This clonotype was seen ten or more times. The CDR3 loop reads CSASPSTTDTQYF. The CDR3 coding sequence is TGCAGTGCTAGCCCTTCCACCACAGATACGCAGTATTTT. The J gene is TRBJ2-3, the V gene TRBV20-1; D not certain. The CDR3 is made up of 13 amino acids. The germline CDR1 and CDR2 sequences are DFQATT and SNEGSKA (reference sequence). V shed 3 bases and J shed 2 bases, with 9 bases lying between them.

This clonotype was found a few times. Its ends do not fully match the called genes, so a read error is possible. The chain joins TRBV30 to TRBJ2-7, with 9 positions matching TRBD2. The CDR3 consists of 13 residues. Germline-derived CDR1 and CDR2 are GTSNPN and SVGIG (reference sequence). CDR3 loop: CAWDGGRAYEQYF. The CDR3, as DNA: TGTGCCTGGGATGGCGGGAGGGCCTATGAGCAGTACTTC.